This T cell receptor beta chain was obtained from a study of T-cell reconstitution after alpha-beta-depleted transplantation in children. The TCRbeta library was prepared with unique molecular identifiers. TCRdb recomputed calls from the PCR reads with MiXCR, one row per CDR3 protein. The sample consists of hundreds of thousands of distinct CDR3 sequences, 30% to 35% of them appearing once. The sample holds a few counts of this clonotype. The TCR was taken from a human donor who donated a stem cell graft to a child with aplastic anemia. Sequenced here: PBMCs from the stem cell graft donor, sampled from the stem cell graft.

The CDR3 region has the DNA TGCAGTGCTAGACAGGGCCTGGCCACTGAAGCTTTCTTT. Translating gives CSARQGLATEAFF. V usage is TRBV20-1 and J usage is TRBJ1-1; D may be TRBD1 (5 bases). This CDR3 has 13 residues. The germline V gene encodes CDR1 DFQATT and CDR2 SNEGSKA (reference sequence). V lost 2 bases to trimming and J lost 4 bases, with 11 bases between them.